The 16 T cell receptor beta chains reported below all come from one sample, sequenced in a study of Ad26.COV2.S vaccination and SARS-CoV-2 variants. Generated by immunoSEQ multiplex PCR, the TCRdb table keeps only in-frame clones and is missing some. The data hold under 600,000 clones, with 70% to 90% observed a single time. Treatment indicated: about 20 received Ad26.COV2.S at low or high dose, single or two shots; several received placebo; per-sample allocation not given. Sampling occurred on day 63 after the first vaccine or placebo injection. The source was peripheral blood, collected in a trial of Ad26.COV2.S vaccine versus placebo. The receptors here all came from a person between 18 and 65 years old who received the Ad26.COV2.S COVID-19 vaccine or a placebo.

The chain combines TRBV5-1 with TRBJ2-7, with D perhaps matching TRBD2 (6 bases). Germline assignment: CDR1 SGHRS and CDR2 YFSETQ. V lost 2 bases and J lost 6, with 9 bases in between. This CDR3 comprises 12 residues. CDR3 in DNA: TGCGCCAGCAGCTTTGGGGGGATCGAGCAGTACTTC. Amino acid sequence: CASSFGGIEQYF.

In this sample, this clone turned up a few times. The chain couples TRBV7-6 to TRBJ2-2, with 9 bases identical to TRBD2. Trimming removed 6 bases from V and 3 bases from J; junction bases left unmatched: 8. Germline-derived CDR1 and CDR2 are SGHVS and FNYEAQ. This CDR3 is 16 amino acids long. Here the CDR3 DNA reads TGTGCCAGCAGAAAACTAGCGGGCGGCTACACCGGGGAGCTGTTTTTT. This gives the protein CASRKLAGGYTGELFF.

For the CDR3, the DNA is TGCGCCAGCAGCCAACATTTCCGGGATCCGCTACAAGAGCAGTACTTC. This translates into CASSQHFRDPLQEQYF. The V call is TRBV4-3, the J call TRBJ2-7, with TRBD2 as a possible D gene (5 bases). V gave up 2 bases and J gave up 7 bases, with 21 bases separating them. The CDR3 consists of 16 residues. CDR1 LGHNA and CDR2 YSLEER come from the germline V gene.

CDR3 sequence (DNA): TGTGCCAGCAGTTCCGCCGAATTTAAAGAGAATCAGCCCCAGCATTTT. Amino acid sequence: CASSSAEFKENQPQHF. The chain uses TRBV28 and TRBJ1-5, with D hard to call. The CDR3 length is 16 residues. In germline, CDR1 is MDHEN, CDR2 SYDVKM. Between the trimmed V and J ends, which lost 4 bases and 4 bases, there was a span of 17 bases.

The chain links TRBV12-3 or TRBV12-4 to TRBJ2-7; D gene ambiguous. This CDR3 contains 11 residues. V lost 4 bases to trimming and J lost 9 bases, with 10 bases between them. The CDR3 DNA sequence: TGTGCCAGCAGTTCGTACTCATGGCAGTACTTC. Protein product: CASSSYSWQYF.

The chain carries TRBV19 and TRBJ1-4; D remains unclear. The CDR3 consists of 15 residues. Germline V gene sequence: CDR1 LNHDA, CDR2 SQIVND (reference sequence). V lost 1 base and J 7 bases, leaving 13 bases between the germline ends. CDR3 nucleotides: TGTGCCAGTAGTATAGGCAGGACTCTGGGTGAAAAACTGTTTTTT. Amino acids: CASSIGRTLGEKLFF.

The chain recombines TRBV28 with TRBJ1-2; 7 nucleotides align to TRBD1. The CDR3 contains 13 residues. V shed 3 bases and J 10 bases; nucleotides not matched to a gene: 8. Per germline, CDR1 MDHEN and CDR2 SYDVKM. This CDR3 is CASSFPHRGVYTF. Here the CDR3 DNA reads TGTGCCAGCAGTTTTCCTCACAGGGGTGTCTACACCTTC.

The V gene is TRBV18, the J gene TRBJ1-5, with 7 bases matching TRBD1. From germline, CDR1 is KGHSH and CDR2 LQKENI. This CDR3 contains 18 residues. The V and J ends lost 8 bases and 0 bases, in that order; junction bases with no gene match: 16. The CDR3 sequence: CASPKNPRGPHSNQPQHF. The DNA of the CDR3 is TGTGCCAGCCCCAAGAACCCGAGGGGGCCTCATAGCAATCAGCCCCAGCATTTT.

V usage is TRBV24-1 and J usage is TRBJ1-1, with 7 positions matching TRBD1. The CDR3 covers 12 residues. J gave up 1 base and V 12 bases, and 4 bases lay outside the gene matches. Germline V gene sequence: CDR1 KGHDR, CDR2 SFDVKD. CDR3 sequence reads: CASQGQNTEAFF. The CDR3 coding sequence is TGTGCCTCACAGGGGCAGAACACTGAAGCTTTCTTT.

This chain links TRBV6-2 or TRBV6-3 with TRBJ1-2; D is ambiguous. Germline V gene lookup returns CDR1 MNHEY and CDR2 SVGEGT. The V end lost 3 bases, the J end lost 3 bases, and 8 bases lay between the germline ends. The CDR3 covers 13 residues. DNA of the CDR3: TGTGCCAGCAGTTATCGGCTGGACTATGGCTACACCTTC. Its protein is CASSYRLDYGYTF.

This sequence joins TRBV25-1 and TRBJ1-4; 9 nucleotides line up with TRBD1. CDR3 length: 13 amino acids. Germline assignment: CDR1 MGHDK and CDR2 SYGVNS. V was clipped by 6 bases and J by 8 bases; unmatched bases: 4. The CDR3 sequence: CASRGQGTEKLFF. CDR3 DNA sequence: TGTGCCAGCAGGGGACAGGGAACGGAAAAACTGTTTTTT. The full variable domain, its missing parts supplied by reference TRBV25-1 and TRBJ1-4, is EADIYQTPRYLVIGTGKKITLECSQTMGHDKMYWYQQDPGMELHLIHYSYGVNSTEKGDLSSESTVSRIRTEHFPLTLESARPSHTSQYLCASRGQGTEKLFFGSGTQLSVL.

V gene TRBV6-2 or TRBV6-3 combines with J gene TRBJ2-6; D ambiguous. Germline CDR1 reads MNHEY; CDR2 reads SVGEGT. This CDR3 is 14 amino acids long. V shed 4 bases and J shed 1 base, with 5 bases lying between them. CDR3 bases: TGTGCCAGCAGTTCCCAGTCTGGGGCCAACGTCCTGACTTTC. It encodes CASSSQSGANVLTF.

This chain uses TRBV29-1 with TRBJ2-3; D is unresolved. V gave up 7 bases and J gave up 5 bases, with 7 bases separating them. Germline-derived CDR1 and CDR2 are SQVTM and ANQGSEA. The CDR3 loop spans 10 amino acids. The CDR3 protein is CSARVDTQYF. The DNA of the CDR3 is TGCAGCGCCCGGGTAGATACGCAGTATTTT.

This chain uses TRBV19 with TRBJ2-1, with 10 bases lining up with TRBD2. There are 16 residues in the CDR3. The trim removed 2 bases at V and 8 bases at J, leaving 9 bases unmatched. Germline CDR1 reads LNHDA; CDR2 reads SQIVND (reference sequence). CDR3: CASSITRAGGNHEQFF. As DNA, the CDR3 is TGTGCCAGTAGTATAACTCGAGCGGGAGGGAACCATGAGCAGTTCTTC.

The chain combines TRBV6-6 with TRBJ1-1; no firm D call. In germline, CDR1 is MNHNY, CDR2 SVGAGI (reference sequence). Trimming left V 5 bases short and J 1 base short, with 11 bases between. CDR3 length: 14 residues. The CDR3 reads CASSIRTENTEAFF. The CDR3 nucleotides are TGTGCCAGCAGTATACGGACGGAGAACACTGAAGCTTTCTTT.

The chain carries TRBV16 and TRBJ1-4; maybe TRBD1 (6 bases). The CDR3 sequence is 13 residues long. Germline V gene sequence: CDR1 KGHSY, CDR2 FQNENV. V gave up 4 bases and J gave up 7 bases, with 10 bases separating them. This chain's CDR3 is CASSPQGTEKLFF. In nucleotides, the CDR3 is TGTGCCAGCAGCCCACAGGGTACTGAAAAACTGTTTTTT.